The source of this TCR beta chain is a study of blood T cells in healthy people across ages. CDR1 SGHTA and CDR2 FQGNSA come from the germline V gene. This CDR3 contains 16 residues. The V gene end was trimmed by 4 bases and the J gene end by 2 bases; junction bases not matched to a gene: 7. Alongside a J-beta primer mix, a sample-barcoded 5' primer served in a second PCR lasting 7 to 11 cycles. A template-switch adaptor that had 12 random nucleotides put a tag on each cDNA molecule. TCRdb redid the calling of the 5' RACE reads with MiXCR, one entry per CDR3 protein. The sample gives about 930,000 distinct CDR3 sequences, just under 30% of which show up once; approximately 10% is in the top ten. These sequences were also reported in another study, on T cells of mothers and their children. That source notes: Across the analysis, no persistent microchimeric T cell clones were detected.

The chain is built from TRBV7-2 and TRBJ2-3, with TRBD1 matching 9 bases. Sequencing input: blood. The TCR originated in a woman aged 40-49 years in good health. The CDR3 sequence: CASSSAGTGNTDTQYF. CDR3 nucleotide sequence: TGTGCCAGCAGCTCCGCCGGGACAGGGAACACAGATACGCAGTATTTT.